The sequence of this T cell receptor beta chain was determined in a study of blood T cell repertoires in COVID-19. Study at large: Samples representing acute and convalescent COVID-19 were sourced from the United States, Italy and Spain. T cells, B-cell-depleted T cells, or PBMCs provided the cDNA or gDNA that served as material.

Patients of the Seattle cohort, enrolled during active infection, were followed longitudinally. The CDR3 totals 16 residues. Germline V gives CDR1 MNHNS, CDR2 SASEGT. J gave up 4 bases and V 4 bases, and 6 bases lay outside the gene matches. Authors' processing steps: Nucleated cell counts were estimated from reference gene primer amplification. Clones were read by immunoSEQ multiplex PCR, and TCRdb kept only the in-frame ones, dropping some. V, J and clone size were drawn from that table, and D and trimming were deduced from the DNA. The sample records approximately 79,000 clones, 65% to 85% being singletons.

The sequenced sample consisted of peripheral blood. The rearrangement links TRBV6-1 to TRBJ2-6, with 8 bases that match TRBD1. This TCR was sampled from a man aged 45 to 65 with COVID-19, enrolled during active disease. The CDR3 region is CASSARQGTGANVLTF. The CDR3 nucleotides read TGTGCCAGCAGTGCCCGACAGGGGACGGGGGCCAACGTCCTGACTTTC.